The rows below give T cell receptor beta chains drawn from one sample of a study of blood T cell repertoires in COVID-19. The table came from immunoSEQ multiplex PCR; TCRdb's copy has only in-frame clones and leaves some out. The sample has 380,000 or so clones; roughly 90% are singletons. The sequencing input was PBMCs or T cells enriched from blood (not recorded which). The origin of the receptors is a woman aged 25 to 39 with acute COVID-19. Both conserved end residues are trimmed from each CDR3. D genes are given only for firm matches.

j_call v_call d_call cdr3_aa
TRBJ2-7 TRBV9 TRBD1 ASSAGQPSYEQY
TRBJ2-7 TRBV6-2/TRBV6-3 - ASTPHIGGTGYEQY
TRBJ2-1 TRBV30 - AWRTPSIYNEQF
TRBJ1-6 TRBV27 - ASSWEGMHSPLH
TRBJ1-2 TRBV5-1 TRBD1 ASSLLPYPVDRADYGYT
TRBJ2-1 TRBV24-1 - ATSDQRGGAAYNEQF
TRBJ1-3 TRBV6-5 - ASSPGYSGNTIY
TRBJ2-2 TRBV7-3 TRBD1 ASSLTPGQGAKLF
TRBJ2-3 TRBV9 TRBD2 ACSSGYTDTQY
TRBJ2-3 TRBV5-6 - ASSLDRIRADTQY
TRBJ1-3 TRBV5-1 - ASSLDREGNTIY
TRBJ1-4 TRBV30 - AGTPGESREKLF